The 4 T cell receptor beta chains below were found in one sample sequenced in a study of T cells in Graves' hyperthyroidism and ophthalmopathy. Amplification targeted TCR beta CDR3 regions from RNA transcripts. The primer set for the first-round RT-PCR of the TCR CDR3 was HTBI. TCRdb re-called the multiplex PCR reads through MiXCR, storing one row per CDR3 protein. The table shows a few hundred thousand distinct CDR3 sequences, with approximately 15% occurring only once. Material: blood. Receptor source: a woman aged 25-40 years with Graves' hyperthyroidism.

This clonotype has ten or more counts. The V and J genes are TRBV7-9 and TRBJ2-3; D perhaps matches TRBD2 (6 bases). The germline V gene has CDR1 SEHNR and CDR2 FQNEAQ (reference sequence). This CDR3 contains 15 residues. V dropped 7 bases and J dropped 6 bases, with 20 bases sitting between them. CDR3 residues: CASKPRRLVRDTQYF. The DNA of the CDR3 is TGTGCCAGCAAGCCACGGAGACTAGTTAGGGATACGCAGTATTTT.

This chain connects TRBV20-1 to TRBJ2-5; 10 nucleotides agree with TRBD1. The CDR3 spans 13 residues. V shed 6 bases, J shed 5 bases, and the junction held 6 bases outside the gene matches. CDR1 DFQATT and CDR2 SNEGSKA come from the germline V gene (reference sequence). The CDR3 protein is CSAGTGASETQYF. The CDR3 DNA reads as TGCAGTGCGGGGACAGGGGCTTCGGAGACCCAGTACTTC.

There are many counts of this clonotype. The genes are TRBV5-4 and TRBJ2-7; 11 positions match TRBD1. The CDR3 sequence is 14 residues long. From germline, CDR1 is SGHNT and CDR2 YYREEE (reference sequence). The trim removed 2 bases at V and 6 bases at J, leaving 4 bases unmatched. In DNA form, the CDR3 reads TGTGCCAGCAGCTTTGGGACAGGGGGTTCCGAGCAGTACTTC. This sequence encodes CASSFGTGGSEQYF.

There are a few counts of this clonotype. The rearrangement links TRBV13 to TRBJ2-1, with D perhaps being TRBD1 or TRBD2 (7 bases each). Germline V CDR1 and CDR2: PRHDT, FYEKMQ (reference sequence). Trimming removed 6 bases from V and 4 bases from J, with 13 bases in between. The CDR3 is 14 amino acids. CDR3: CASRTQGGYNEQFF. The CDR3 DNA reads TGTGCCAGCAGGACCCAGGGGGGGTACAATGAGCAGTTCTTC.